The T cell receptor beta chain under discussion was sequenced for a study of T cell responses to AZD1222 COVID-19 vaccine. Study context: Analysis merged second doses at about 4 or about 12 weeks.

Germline-derived CDR1 and CDR2 are MGHDK and SYGVNS. The V end lost 4 bases, the J end lost 11 bases, and 12 bases lay between the germline ends. This CDR3 comprises 13 residues. TCRdb's copy holds only in-frame clones and misses some; the assay was immunoSEQ multiplex PCR. The sample includes around 100,000 clones, roughly 88% of them seen just once. Findings of the study overall: Elevations in Spike-specific TCR breadth and depth followed administration of two AZD1222 doses.

Concerning this clone: The antigen remains undetermined.

The sample here was peripheral blood, taken on day 0 of AZD1222 vaccination. The rearrangement uses TRBV25-1 and TRBJ2-6; tentatively, D is TRBD1 or TRBD2 (5 bases each). This receptor was identified in an adult in good health. Here the CDR3 reads CASSGGTDYVLTF. In DNA form, the CDR3 reads TGTGCCAGCAGTGGGGGGACGGACTACGTCCTGACTTTC.